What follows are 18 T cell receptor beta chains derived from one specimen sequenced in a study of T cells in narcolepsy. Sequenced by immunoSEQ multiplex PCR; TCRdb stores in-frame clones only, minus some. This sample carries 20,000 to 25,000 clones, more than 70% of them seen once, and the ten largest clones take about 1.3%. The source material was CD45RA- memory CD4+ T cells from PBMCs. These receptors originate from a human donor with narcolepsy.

In DNA form, the CDR3 reads TGTGCCAGCAGCCTGGACAGGGGGTTGTCTGGTGGGGAGCTGTTTTTT. This translates into CASSLDRGLSGGELFF. The chain recombines TRBV7-8 with TRBJ2-2; TRBD1 matches at 10 bases. CDR3 length: 16 amino acids. CDR1 is SGHVS, CDR2 FQNEAQ, per germline. Trimming at V came to 5 bases and at J to 8 bases, leaving 11 bases not matched to a gene.

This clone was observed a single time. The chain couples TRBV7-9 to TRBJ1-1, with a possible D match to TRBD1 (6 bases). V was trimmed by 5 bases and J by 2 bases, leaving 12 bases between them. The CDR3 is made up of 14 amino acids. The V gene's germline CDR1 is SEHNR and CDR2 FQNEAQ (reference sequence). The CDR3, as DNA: TGTGCCAGCAGCCCCCGGACAGACAACACTGAAGCTTTCTTT. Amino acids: CASSPRTDNTEAFF.

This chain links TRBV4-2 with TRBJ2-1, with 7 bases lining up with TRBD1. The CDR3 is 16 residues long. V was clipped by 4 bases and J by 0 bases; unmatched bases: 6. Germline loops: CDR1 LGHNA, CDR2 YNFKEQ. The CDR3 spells CASSPQGQSSYNEQFF. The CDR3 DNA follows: TGTGCCAGCAGCCCGCAGGGACAGAGCTCCTACAATGAGCAGTTCTTC.

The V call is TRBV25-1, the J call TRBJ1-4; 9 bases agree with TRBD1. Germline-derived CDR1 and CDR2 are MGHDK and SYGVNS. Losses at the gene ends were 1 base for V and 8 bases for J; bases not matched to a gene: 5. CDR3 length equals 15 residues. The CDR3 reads CASSEWGTGSEKLFF. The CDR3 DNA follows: TGTGCCAGCAGTGAATGGGGGACAGGGTCCGAAAAACTGTTTTTT.

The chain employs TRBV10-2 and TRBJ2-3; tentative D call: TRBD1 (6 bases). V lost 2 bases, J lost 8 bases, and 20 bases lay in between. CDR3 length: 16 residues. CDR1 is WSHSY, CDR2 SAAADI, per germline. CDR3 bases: TGCGCCAGCAGTGAGGGGGGCGGGTCCACCAGGCGTACGCAGTATTTT. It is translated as CASSEGGGSTRRTQYF.

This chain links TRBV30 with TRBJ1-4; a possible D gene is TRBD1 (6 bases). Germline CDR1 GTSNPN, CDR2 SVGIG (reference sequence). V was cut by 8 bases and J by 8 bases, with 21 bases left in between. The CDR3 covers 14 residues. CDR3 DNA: TGTGCCGGGGGCAGGGATGGTTTTTACGAAAAACTGTTTTTT. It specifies CAGGRDGFYEKLFF.

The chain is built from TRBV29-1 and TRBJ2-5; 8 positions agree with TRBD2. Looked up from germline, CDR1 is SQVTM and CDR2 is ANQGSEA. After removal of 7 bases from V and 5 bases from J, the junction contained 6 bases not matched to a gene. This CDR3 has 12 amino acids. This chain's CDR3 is CSGAGVGETQYF. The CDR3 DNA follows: TGCAGCGGAGCGGGAGTAGGGGAGACCCAGTACTTC.

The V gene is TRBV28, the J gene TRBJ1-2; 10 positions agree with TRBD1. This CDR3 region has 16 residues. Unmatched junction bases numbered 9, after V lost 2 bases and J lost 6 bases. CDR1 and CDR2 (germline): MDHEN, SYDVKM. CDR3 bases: TGTGCCAGCAGTTTAAAGCGGCCGGGACAGGGGCATGGCTACACCTTC. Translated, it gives CASSLKRPGQGHGYTF.

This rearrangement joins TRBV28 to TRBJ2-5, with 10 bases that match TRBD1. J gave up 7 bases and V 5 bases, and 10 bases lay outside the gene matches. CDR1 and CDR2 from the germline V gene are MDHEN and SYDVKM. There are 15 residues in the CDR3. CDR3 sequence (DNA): TGTGCCAGCAGTCCGACGACAGGGGGCGCAGTGACCCAGTACTTC. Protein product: CASSPTTGGAVTQYF. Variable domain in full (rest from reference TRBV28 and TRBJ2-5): DVKVTQSSRYLVKRTGEKVFLECVQDMDHENMFWYRQDPGLGLRLIYFSYDVKMKEKGDIPEGYSVSREKKERFSLILESASTNQTSMYLCASSPTTGGAVTQYFGPGTRLLVL.

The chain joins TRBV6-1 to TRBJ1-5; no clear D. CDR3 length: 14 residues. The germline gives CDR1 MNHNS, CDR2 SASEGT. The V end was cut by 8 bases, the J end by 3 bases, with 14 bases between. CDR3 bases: TGTGCCAGCTCGGCGGGCTTTGACAATCAGCCCCAGCATTTT. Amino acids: CASSAGFDNQPQHF.

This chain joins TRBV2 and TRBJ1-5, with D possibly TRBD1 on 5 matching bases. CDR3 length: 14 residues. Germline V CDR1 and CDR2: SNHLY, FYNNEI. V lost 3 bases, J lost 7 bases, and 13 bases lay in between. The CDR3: CASSDSHTGQPQHF. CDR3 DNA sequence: TGTGCCAGCAGTGACTCGCATACAGGCCAGCCCCAGCATTTT.

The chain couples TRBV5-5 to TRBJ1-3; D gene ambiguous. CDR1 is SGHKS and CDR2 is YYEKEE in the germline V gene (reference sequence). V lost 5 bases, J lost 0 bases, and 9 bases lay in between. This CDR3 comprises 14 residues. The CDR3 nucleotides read TGTGCCAGCAGGAGAGAAGACTCTGGAAACACCATATATTTT. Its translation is CASRREDSGNTIYF.

The CDR3 region is CASSESPGTGVYEQYF. CDR3 sequence (DNA): TGTGCCAGCAGTGAATCCCCCGGGACAGGGGTTTACGAGCAGTACTTC. The chain uses TRBV6-1 and TRBJ2-7; TRBD1 agrees at 10 bases. The junction had 8 bases not matched to a gene; V was cut back by 2 bases and J by 4 bases. The CDR3 covers 16 residues. Germline V gene data show CDR1 as MNHNS and CDR2 as SASEGT.

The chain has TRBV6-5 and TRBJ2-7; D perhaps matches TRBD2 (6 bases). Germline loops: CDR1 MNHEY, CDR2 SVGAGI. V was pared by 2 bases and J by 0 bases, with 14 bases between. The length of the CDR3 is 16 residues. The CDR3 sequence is CASSYQLAASSYEQYF. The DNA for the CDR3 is TGTGCCAGCAGTTACCAACTAGCTGCGAGCTCCTACGAGCAGTACTTC.

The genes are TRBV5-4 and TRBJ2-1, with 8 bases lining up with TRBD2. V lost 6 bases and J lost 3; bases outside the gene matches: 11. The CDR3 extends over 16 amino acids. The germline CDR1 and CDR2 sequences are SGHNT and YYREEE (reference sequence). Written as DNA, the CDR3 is TGTGCCAGCAAAATTCAAAGCGGGAGCAACTACAATGAGCAGTTCTTC. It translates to CASKIQSGSNYNEQFF.

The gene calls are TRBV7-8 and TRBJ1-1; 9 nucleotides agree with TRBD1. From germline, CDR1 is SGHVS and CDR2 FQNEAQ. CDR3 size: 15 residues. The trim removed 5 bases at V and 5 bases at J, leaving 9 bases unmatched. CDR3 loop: CASSKPTGGRTEAFF. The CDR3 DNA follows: TGTGCCAGCAGCAAGCCGACAGGGGGGAGGACTGAAGCTTTCTTT.

The CDR3 region has the DNA TGTGCCAGCAGTTACTCGGGGAGCTACGAGCAGTACTTC. The encoded protein is CASSYSGSYEQYF. The rearrangement uses TRBV6-5 and TRBJ2-7, with a weak D call TRBD2 (5 bases). The CDR3 spans 13 residues. CDR1 MNHEY and CDR2 SVGAGI come from the germline V gene. Trimming left V 0 bases short and J 3 bases short, with 6 bases between.

CDR3 loop: CASSRTGSGANVLTF. CDR3 DNA: TGTGCCAGCAGTCGGACAGGCTCTGGGGCCAACGTCCTGACTTTC. This chain links TRBV7-9 with TRBJ2-6; 7 bases are a match to TRBD1. Germline CDR1 SEHNR, CDR2 FQNEAQ (reference sequence). This CDR3 has 15 residues. The junction had 2 bases not matched to a gene; V was cut back by 6 bases and J by 0 bases.